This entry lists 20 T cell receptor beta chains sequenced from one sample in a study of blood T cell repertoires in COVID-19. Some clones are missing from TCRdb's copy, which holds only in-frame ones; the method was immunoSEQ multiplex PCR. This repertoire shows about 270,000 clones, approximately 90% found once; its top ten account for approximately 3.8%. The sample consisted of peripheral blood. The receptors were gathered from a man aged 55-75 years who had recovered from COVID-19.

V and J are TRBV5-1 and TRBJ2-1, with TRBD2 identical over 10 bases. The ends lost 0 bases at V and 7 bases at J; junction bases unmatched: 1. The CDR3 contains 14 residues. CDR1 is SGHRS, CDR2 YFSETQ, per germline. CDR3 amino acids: CASSLASGGNEQFF. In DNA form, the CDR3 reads TGCGCCAGCAGCTTGGCTAGCGGGGGTAATGAGCAGTTCTTC.

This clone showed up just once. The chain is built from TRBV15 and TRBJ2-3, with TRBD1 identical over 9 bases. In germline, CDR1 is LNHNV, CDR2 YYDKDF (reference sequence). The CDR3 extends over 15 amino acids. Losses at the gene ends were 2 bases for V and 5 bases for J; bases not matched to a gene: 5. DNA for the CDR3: TGTGCCACCAGCAGACTACAGGGGGCGGGAGATACGCAGTATTTT. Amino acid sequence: CATSRLQGAGDTQYF.

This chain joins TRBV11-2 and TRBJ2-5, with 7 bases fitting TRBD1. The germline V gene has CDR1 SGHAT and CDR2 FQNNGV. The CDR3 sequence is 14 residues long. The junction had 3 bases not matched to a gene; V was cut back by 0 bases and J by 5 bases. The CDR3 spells CASSLERGLETQYF. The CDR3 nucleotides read TGTGCCAGCAGCTTAGAGAGGGGGCTTGAGACCCAGTACTTC.

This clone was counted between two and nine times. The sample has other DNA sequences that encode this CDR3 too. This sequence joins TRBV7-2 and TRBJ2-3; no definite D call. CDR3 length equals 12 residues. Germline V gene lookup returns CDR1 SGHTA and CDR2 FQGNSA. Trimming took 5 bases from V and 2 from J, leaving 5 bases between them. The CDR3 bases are TGTGCCAGCAGCCTTTACACAGATACGCAGTATTTT. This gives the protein CASSLYTDTQYF.

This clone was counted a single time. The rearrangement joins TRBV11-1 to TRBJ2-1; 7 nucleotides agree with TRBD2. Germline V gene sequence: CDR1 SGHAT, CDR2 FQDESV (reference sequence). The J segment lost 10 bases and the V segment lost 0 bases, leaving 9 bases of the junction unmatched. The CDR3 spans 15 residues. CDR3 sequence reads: CASSLARANGGEQFF. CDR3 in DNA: TGTGCCAGCAGCTTAGCGAGGGCGAACGGGGGGGAGCAGTTCTTC.

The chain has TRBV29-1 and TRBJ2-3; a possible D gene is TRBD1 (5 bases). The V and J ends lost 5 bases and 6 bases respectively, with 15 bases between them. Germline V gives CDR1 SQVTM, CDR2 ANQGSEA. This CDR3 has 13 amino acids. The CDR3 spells CSVQGNLGDTQYF. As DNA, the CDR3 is TGCAGCGTTCAGGGCAACCTCGGGGATACGCAGTATTTT.

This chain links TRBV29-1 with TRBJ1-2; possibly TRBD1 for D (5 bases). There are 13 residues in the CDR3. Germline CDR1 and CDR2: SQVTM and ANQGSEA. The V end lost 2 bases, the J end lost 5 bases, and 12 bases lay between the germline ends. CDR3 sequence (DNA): TGCAGCGTTGAACCCGGACACCTTTATGGCTACACCTTC. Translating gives CSVEPGHLYGYTF.

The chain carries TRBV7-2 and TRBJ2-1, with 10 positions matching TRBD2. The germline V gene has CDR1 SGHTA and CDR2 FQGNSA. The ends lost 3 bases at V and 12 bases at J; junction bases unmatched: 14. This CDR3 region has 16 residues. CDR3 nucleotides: TGTGCCAGCAGCTTCGTTGCTAGCGGGGGTTCATTAGGGCAGTTCTTC. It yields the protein CASSFVASGGSLGQFF.

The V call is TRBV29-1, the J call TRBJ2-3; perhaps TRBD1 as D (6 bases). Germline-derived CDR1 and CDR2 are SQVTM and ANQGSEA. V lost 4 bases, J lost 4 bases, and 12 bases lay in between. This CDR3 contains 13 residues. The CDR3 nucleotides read TGCAGCGTTGGTGGGGGCTGGTCAGATACGCAGTATTTT. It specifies CSVGGGWSDTQYF.

CDR3 coding DNA: TGTGCCAGCAGCGCGGCACGACAGAGCTCCTACAATGAGCAGTTCTTC. It codes for CASSAARQSSYNEQFF. The chain is built from TRBV7-2 and TRBJ2-1, with D possibly matching TRBD1 (5 bases). The V gene's germline CDR1 is SGHTA and CDR2 FQGNSA. The CDR3 runs to 16 residues. Trimming left V 5 bases short and J 0 bases short, with 14 bases between.

DNA of the CDR3: TGTGCCAGCAGCTTACAACGGGGGAATCCTTCCGATACGCAGTATTTT. It yields the protein CASSLQRGNPSDTQYF. This chain uses TRBV7-9 with TRBJ2-3, with D perhaps TRBD2 (6 bases). Germline CDR1 SEHNR, CDR2 FQNEAQ (reference sequence). The ends were cut back, 2 bases at V and 6 bases at J, with 18 bases in the middle. CDR3 size: 16 residues.

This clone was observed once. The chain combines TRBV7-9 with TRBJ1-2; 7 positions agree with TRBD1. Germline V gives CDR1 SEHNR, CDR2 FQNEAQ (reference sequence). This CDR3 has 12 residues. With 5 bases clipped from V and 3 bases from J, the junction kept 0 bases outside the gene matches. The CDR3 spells CASSTGDYGYTF. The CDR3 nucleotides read TGTGCCAGCAGCACAGGGGACTATGGCTACACCTTC. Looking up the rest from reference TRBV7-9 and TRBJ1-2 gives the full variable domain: DTGVSQNPRHKITKRGQNVTFRCDPISEHNRLYWYRQTLGQGPEFLTYFQNEAQLEKSRLLSDRFSAERPKGSFSTLEIQRTEQGDSAMYLCASSTGDYGYTFGSGTRLTVV.

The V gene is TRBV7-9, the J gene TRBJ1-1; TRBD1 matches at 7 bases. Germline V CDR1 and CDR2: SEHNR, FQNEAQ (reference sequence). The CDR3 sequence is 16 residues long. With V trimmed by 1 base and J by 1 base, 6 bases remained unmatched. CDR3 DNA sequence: TGTGCCAGCAGCTTAGGGCCCGACAGGGCGAACACTGAAGCTTTCTTT. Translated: CASSLGPDRANTEAFF.

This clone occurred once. The CDR3: CASSESGRPTDTQYF. In nucleotides, the CDR3 is TGCGCCAGCAGTGAGTCGGGCAGGCCCACAGATACGCAGTATTTT. The chain carries TRBV10-1 and TRBJ2-3; no clear D. CDR3 length equals 15 residues. V dropped 0 bases and J dropped 2 bases, with 9 bases sitting between them. CDR1 is WNHNN, CDR2 SYGVQD, per germline (reference sequence).

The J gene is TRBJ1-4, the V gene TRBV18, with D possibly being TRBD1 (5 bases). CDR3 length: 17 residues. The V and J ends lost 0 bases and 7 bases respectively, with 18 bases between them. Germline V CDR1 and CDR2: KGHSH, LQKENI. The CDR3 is CASSPPEGVLGSEKLFF. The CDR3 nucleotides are TGTGCCAGCTCACCACCGGAAGGGGTCCTCGGTTCTGAAAAACTGTTTTTT. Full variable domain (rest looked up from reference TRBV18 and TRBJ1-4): NAGVMQNPRHLVRRRGQEARLRCSPMKGHSHVYWYRQLPEEGLKFMVYLQKENIIDESGMPKERFSAEFPKEGPSILRIQQVVRGDSAAYFCASSPPEGVLGSEKLFFGSGTQLSVL.

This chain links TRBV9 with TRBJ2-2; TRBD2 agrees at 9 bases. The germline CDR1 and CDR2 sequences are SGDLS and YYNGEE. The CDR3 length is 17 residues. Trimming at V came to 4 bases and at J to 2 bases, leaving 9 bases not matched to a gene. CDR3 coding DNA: TGTGCCAGCAGCTTCCGACTAGCGGAAGTCAACACCGGGGAGCTGTTTTTT. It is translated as CASSFRLAEVNTGELFF.

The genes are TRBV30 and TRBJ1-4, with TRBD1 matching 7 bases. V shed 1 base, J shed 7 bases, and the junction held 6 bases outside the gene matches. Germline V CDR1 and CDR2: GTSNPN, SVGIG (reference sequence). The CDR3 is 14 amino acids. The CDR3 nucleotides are TGTGCCTGGAGTGGGGACAGTAGGAGTGAAAAACTGTTTTTT. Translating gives CAWSGDSRSEKLFF.

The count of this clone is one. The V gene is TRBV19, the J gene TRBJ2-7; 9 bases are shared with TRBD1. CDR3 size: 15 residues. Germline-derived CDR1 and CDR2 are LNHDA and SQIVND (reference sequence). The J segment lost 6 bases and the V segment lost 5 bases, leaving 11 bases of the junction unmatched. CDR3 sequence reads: CASSGQGNTGGEQYF. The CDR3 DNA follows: TGTGCCAGTAGTGGACAGGGGAATACGGGAGGCGAGCAGTACTTC.

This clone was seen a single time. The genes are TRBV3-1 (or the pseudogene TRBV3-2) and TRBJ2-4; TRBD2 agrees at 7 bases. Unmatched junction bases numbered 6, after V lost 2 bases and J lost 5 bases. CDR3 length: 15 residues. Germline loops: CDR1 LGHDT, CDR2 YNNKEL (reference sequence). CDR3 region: CASSQSGAHQNIQYF. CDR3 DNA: TGTGCCAGCAGCCAAAGCGGGGCGCACCAAAACATTCAGTACTTC.

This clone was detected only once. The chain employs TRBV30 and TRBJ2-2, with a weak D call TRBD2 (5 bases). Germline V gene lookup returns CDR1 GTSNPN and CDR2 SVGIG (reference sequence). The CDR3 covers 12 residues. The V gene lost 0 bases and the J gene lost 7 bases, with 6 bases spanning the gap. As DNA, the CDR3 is TGTGCCTGGAGTGTACGGGGCGGGGAGCTGTTTTTT. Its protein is CAWSVRGGELFF.